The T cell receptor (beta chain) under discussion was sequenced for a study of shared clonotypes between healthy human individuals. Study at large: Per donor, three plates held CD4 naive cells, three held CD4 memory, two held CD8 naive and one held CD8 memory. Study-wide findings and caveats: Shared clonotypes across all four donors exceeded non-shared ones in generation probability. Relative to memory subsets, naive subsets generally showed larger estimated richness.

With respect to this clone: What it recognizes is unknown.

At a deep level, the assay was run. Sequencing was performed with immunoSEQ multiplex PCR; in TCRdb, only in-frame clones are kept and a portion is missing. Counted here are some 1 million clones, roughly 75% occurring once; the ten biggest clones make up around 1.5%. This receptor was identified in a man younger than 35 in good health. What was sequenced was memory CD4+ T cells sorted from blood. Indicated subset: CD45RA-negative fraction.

CDR3 in DNA: TGTGCCAGCAGTCCCGGGACTCCCTACGAGCAGTACTTC. Translation: CASSPGTPYEQYF. The chain recombines TRBV6-5 with TRBJ2-7; TRBD2 might be the D (6 bases). Trimming removed 5 bases from V and 2 bases from J, with 10 bases in between. The germline V gene has CDR1 MNHEY and CDR2 SVGAGI. This CDR3 spans 13 amino acids.